The 5 T cell receptor beta chains listed next were all sequenced from one sample in a study of OX40 agonist ivuxolimab in advanced cancers. Sequencing was performed with immunoSEQ multiplex PCR; in TCRdb, only in-frame clones are kept and a portion is missing. The table lists 70,000 to 95,000 clones, 84% of them singletons, with roughly 1.7% in the top ten. This specimen consisted of CD4+ or CD8+ T cells sorted from blood, obtained in a trial of the OX40 agonist ivuxolimab. Source of these receptors: an adult with an advanced solid tumor such as melanoma, head and neck, liver or kidney cancer.

This chain links TRBV5-1 with TRBJ2-5; D remains ambiguous. Trimming took off 1 base at V and 5 bases at J, with 6 bases between the two ends. Germline CDR1 reads SGHRS; CDR2 reads YFSETQ. The CDR3 runs to 12 residues. DNA for the CDR3: TGCGCCAGCAGCTTGTACGGGGAGACCCAGTACTTC. This encodes CASSLYGETQYF.

The chain links TRBV11-2 to TRBJ1-3; D is perhaps TRBD1 (5 bases). This CDR3 has 15 amino acids. Germline CDR1 and CDR2: SGHAT and FQNNGV. Trimming took off 0 bases at V and 6 bases at J, with 12 bases between the two ends. This chain's CDR3 is CASSLEPGFVNTIYF. CDR3 in DNA: TGTGCCAGCAGCTTAGAACCAGGGTTTGTAAACACCATATATTTT.

CDR3 loop: CASTLTPQGRPDTQYF. The CDR3 nucleotides read TGTGCCAGCACCCTAACTCCCCAGGGGAGGCCAGATACGCAGTATTTT. The chain employs TRBV5-6 and TRBJ2-3; D possibly matches TRBD1 or TRBD2 (6 bases each). Trimming removed 6 bases at V and 4 bases at J, with 21 bases between. This CDR3 is 16 amino acids long. Germline-derived CDR1 and CDR2 are SGHDT and YYEEEE. Filled out from reference TRBV5-6 and TRBJ2-3, the complete variable domain reads DAGVTQSPTHLIKTRGQQVTLRCSPKSGHDTVSWYQQALGQGPQFIFQYYEEEERQRGNFPDRFSGHQFPNYSSELNVNALLLGDSALYLCASTLTPQGRPDTQYFGPGTRLTVL.

This clone was seen a single time. The V gene is TRBV5-6, the J gene TRBJ1-5, with 9 nucleotides matching TRBD1. This CDR3 is built from 17 residues. The V gene's germline CDR1 is SGHDT and CDR2 YYEEEE. Trimming at V came to 3 bases and at J to 0 bases, leaving 7 bases not matched to a gene. CDR3: CASSSTYRGLSNQPQHF. CDR3 in DNA: TGTGCCAGCAGCTCCACATACAGGGGGCTTAGCAATCAGCCCCAGCATTTT.

The rearrangement joins TRBV5-4 to TRBJ2-7; D is ambiguous. Trimming left V 1 base short and J 2 bases short, with 10 bases between. This CDR3 contains 14 residues. The germline CDR1 and CDR2 sequences are SGHNT and YYREEE (reference sequence). CDR3 residues: CASSLPDGAYEQYF. The CDR3 DNA follows: TGTGCCAGCAGCTTGCCGGACGGAGCCTACGAGCAGTACTTC.